These T cell receptor beta chains were read from a single sample in a study of CD8+ T cells in alopecia areata. Data came from immunoSEQ multiplex PCR; TCRdb stores just in-frame clones and leaves some out. The data show about 140,000 clones, 86% seen once. The source was CD8+ T cells sorted from blood, collected at week 4, from a patient treated with tofacitinib. The receptor set was obtained from a human donor with alopecia areata. Both conserved end residues are part of each CDR3. D genes are given only for firm matches. The size entry is marked missing in some rows and otherwise reads once, few, many or a size class.

clone size: few; CDR3 length: 16; V gene: TRBV11-2; J gene: TRBJ2-1; D gene: NA; CDR3 protein: CASSSEGRGSYNEQFF; CDR3 DNA: TGTGCCAGCAGCTCCGAGGGGAGAGGGTCCTACAATGAGCAGTTCTTC
clone size: NA; CDR3 length: 13; V gene: TRBV19; J gene: TRBJ2-7; D gene: NA; CDR3 protein: CASSIHITYEQYF; CDR3 DNA: TGTGCCAGTAGTATACACATTACCTACGAGCAGTACTTC
clone size: once; CDR3 length: 14; V gene: TRBV29-1; J gene: TRBJ2-7; D gene: NA; CDR3 protein: CSVEKQTQGYEQYF; CDR3 DNA: TGCAGCGTTGAAAAACAGACCCAAGGGTACGAGCAGTACTTC
clone size: NA; CDR3 length: 13; V gene: TRBV5-6; J gene: TRBJ2-3; D gene: NA; CDR3 protein: CASSLTGPNTQYF; CDR3 DNA: TGTGCCAGCAGCCTGACTGGGCCTAATACGCAGTATTTT
clone size: few; CDR3 length: 15; V gene: TRBV10-1; J gene: TRBJ2-7; D gene: NA; CDR3 protein: CASSRDSSTIYEQYF; CDR3 DNA: TGCGCCAGCAGCCGTGACAGTTCAACCATCTACGAGCAGTACTTC
clone size: NA; CDR3 length: 15; V gene: TRBV29-1; J gene: TRBJ2-7; D gene: NA; CDR3 protein: CSVEGSTGQPYEQYF; CDR3 DNA: TGCAGCGTTGAAGGGTCCACAGGGCAGCCCTACGAGCAGTACTTC
clone size: few; CDR3 length: 11; V gene: TRBV20-1; J gene: TRBJ2-7; D gene: NA; CDR3 protein: CSAEGPGEQYF; CDR3 DNA: TGCAGTGCCGAGGGTCCGGGCGAGCAGTACTTC
clone size: NA; CDR3 length: 12; V gene: TRBV29-1; J gene: TRBJ1-1; D gene: TRBD1; CDR3 protein: CSALTGDTEAFF; CDR3 DNA: TGCAGCGCACTGACAGGGGATACTGAAGCTTTCTTT
clone size: NA; CDR3 length: 14; V gene: TRBV29-1; J gene: TRBJ1-3; D gene: NA; CDR3 protein: CSVEDLGRGNTIYF; CDR3 DNA: TGCAGCGTTGAAGATCTTGGCAGAGGAAACACCATATATTTT
clone size: NA; CDR3 length: 14; V gene: TRBV4-1; J gene: TRBJ2-7; D gene: TRBD2; CDR3 protein: CASSQREENYEQYF; CDR3 DNA: TGCGCCAGCAGCCAACGGGAGGAAAACTACGAGCAGTACTTC
clone size: NA; CDR3 length: 14; V gene: TRBV27; J gene: TRBJ2-1; D gene: NA; CDR3 protein: CASRTLGHRNEQFF; CDR3 DNA: TGTGCCAGCAGGACATTGGGGCACAGGAATGAGCAGTTCTTC
clone size: NA; CDR3 length: 18; V gene: TRBV23-1; J gene: TRBJ1-5; D gene: TRBD1; CDR3 protein: CASSRPTGDGRGDQPQHF; CDR3 DNA: TGCGCCAGCAGTCGGCCGACAGGGGATGGGAGAGGGGATCAGCCCCAGCATTTT
clone size: NA; CDR3 length: 11; V gene: TRBV19; J gene: TRBJ2-7; D gene: TRBD1; CDR3 protein: CASGQVSEQYF; CDR3 DNA: TGTGCCAGTGGACAGGTCTCCGAGCAGTACTTC
clone size: NA; CDR3 length: 16; V gene: TRBV5-1; J gene: TRBJ2-1; D gene: TRBD2; CDR3 protein: CASSSPGTSGYNEQFF; CDR3 DNA: TGCGCCAGCAGCTCGCCTGGGACTAGCGGATACAATGAGCAGTTCTTC
clone size: NA; CDR3 length: 15; V gene: TRBV11-2; J gene: TRBJ2-3; D gene: TRBD2; CDR3 protein: CASSFSGGSTDTQYF; CDR3 DNA: TGTGCCAGCAGCTTCAGCGGGGGGAGCACAGATACGCAGTATTTT
clone size: NA; CDR3 length: 15; V gene: TRBV29-1; J gene: TRBJ2-6; D gene: NA; CDR3 protein: CSFTGSNSGANVLTF; CDR3 DNA: TGCAGCTTCACAGGGTCCAACTCTGGGGCCAACGTCCTGACTTTC
clone size: NA; CDR3 length: 15; V gene: TRBV7-9; J gene: TRBJ1-1; D gene: NA; CDR3 protein: CASSRPGGSKAEAFF; CDR3 DNA: TGTGCCAGCAGCCGCCCCGGCGGGTCCAAGGCTGAAGCTTTCTTT
clone size: once; CDR3 length: 15; V gene: TRBV27; J gene: TRBJ2-7; D gene: NA; CDR3 protein: CASSLSPTGAYEQYF; CDR3 DNA: TGTGCCAGCAGTTTATCTCCGACGGGTGCCTACGAGCAGTACTTC
clone size: NA; CDR3 length: 13; V gene: TRBV7-3; J gene: TRBJ2-3; D gene: NA; CDR3 protein: CASSLNSGDTQYF; CDR3 DNA: TGTGCCAGCAGCTTAAACAGCGGAGATACGCAGTATTTT
clone size: NA; CDR3 length: 13; V gene: TRBV4-2; J gene: TRBJ2-1; D gene: NA; CDR3 protein: CASSQDMGNEQFF; CDR3 DNA: TGTGCCAGCAGCCAAGACATGGGGAATGAGCAGTTCTTC
clone size: NA; CDR3 length: 13; V gene: TRBV6-5; J gene: TRBJ2-2; D gene: NA; CDR3 protein: CASSSEAAGELFF; CDR3 DNA: TGTGCCAGCAGTTCGGAGGCAGCCGGGGAGCTGTTTTTT
clone size: NA; CDR3 length: 15; V gene: TRBV30; J gene: TRBJ2-1; D gene: TRBD2; CDR3 protein: CAWSYSGSNHNEQFF; CDR3 DNA: TGTGCCTGGAGTTATAGCGGGAGCAACCACAATGAGCAGTTCTTC
clone size: NA; CDR3 length: 12; V gene: TRBV4-1; J gene: TRBJ2-1; D gene: NA; CDR3 protein: CASSQDMREQFF; CDR3 DNA: TGCGCCAGCAGCCAAGATATGCGGGAGCAGTTCTTC
clone size: NA; CDR3 length: 15; V gene: TRBV27; J gene: TRBJ2-1; D gene: NA; CDR3 protein: CASRDTTSSYNEQFF; CDR3 DNA: TGTGCCAGCCGGGACACAACAAGCTCCTACAATGAGCAGTTCTTC
clone size: NA; CDR3 length: 16; V gene: TRBV30; J gene: TRBJ1-2; D gene: NA; CDR3 protein: CAWSKSGTSANYGYTF; CDR3 DNA: TGTGCCTGGAGTAAGTCGGGGACATCTGCTAACTATGGCTACACCTTC
clone size: few; CDR3 length: 12; V gene: TRBV19; J gene: TRBJ2-7; D gene: TRBD1; CDR3 protein: CASSRQGEEQYF; CDR3 DNA: TGTGCCAGTAGTCGACAGGGGGAAGAGCAGTACTTC
clone size: NA; CDR3 length: 13; V gene: TRBV29-1; J gene: TRBJ2-1; D gene: NA; CDR3 protein: CSVTGTLDNEQFF; CDR3 DNA: TGCAGCGTTACCGGGACACTCGACAATGAGCAGTTCTTC
clone size: NA; CDR3 length: 13; V gene: TRBV27; J gene: TRBJ2-1; D gene: NA; CDR3 protein: CASSLGYYNEQFF; CDR3 DNA: TGTGCCAGCAGTTTAGGTTACTACAATGAGCAGTTCTTC
clone size: NA; CDR3 length: 15; V gene: TRBV5-1; J gene: TRBJ2-1; D gene: TRBD2; CDR3 protein: CASSSGAGDSHEQFF; CDR3 DNA: TGCGCCAGCAGCTCCGGAGCGGGAGACTCACATGAGCAGTTCTTC
clone size: few; CDR3 length: 14; V gene: TRBV5-4; J gene: TRBJ1-1; D gene: NA; CDR3 protein: CASSLDRWVTEAFF; CDR3 DNA: TGTGCCAGCAGCTTGGATAGGTGGGTGACTGAAGCTTTCTTT
clone size: NA; CDR3 length: 11; V gene: TRBV29-1; J gene: TRBJ2-1; D gene: NA; CDR3 protein: CSSPLGNEQFF; CDR3 DNA: TGCAGCTCCCCCTTGGGGAATGAGCAGTTCTTC
clone size: NA; CDR3 length: 15; V gene: TRBV7-6; J gene: TRBJ2-1; D gene: NA; CDR3 protein: CASSLASGARNEQFF; CDR3 DNA: TGTGCCAGCAGCTTAGCGTCCGGGGCGCGCAATGAGCAGTTCTTC
clone size: NA; CDR3 length: 16; V gene: TRBV13; J gene: TRBJ2-2; D gene: TRBD2; CDR3 protein: CASSLASGRLTGELFF; CDR3 DNA: TGTGCCAGCAGCTTAGCCAGCGGGAGGCTCACCGGGGAGCTGTTTTTT
clone size: NA; CDR3 length: 12; V gene: TRBV5-6; J gene: TRBJ2-7; D gene: NA; CDR3 protein: CASSLDVGGQYF; CDR3 DNA: TGTGCCAGCAGCTTGGACGTGGGCGGGCAGTACTTC
clone size: NA; CDR3 length: 15; V gene: TRBV2; J gene: TRBJ2-1; D gene: TRBD1; CDR3 protein: CASIKAGTGTDEQFF; CDR3 DNA: TGTGCCAGCATCAAAGCCGGGACAGGGACCGATGAGCAGTTCTTC
clone size: NA; CDR3 length: 14; V gene: TRBV7-8; J gene: TRBJ2-5; D gene: NA; CDR3 protein: CASSLGTGQETQYF; CDR3 DNA: TGTGCCAGCAGCCTAGGAACAGGGCAAGAGACCCAGTACTTC
clone size: NA; CDR3 length: 16; V gene: TRBV4-1; J gene: TRBJ2-1; D gene: NA; CDR3 protein: CASSQGRQGSYNEQFF; CDR3 DNA: TGCGCCAGCAGCCAAGGGCGGCAGGGCTCCTACAATGAGCAGTTCTTC
clone size: NA; CDR3 length: 14; V gene: TRBV19; J gene: TRBJ1-2; D gene: TRBD1; CDR3 protein: CASQDREGNYGYTF; CDR3 DNA: TGTGCCAGCCAAGACAGGGAGGGGAACTATGGCTACACCTTC
clone size: NA; CDR3 length: 13; V gene: TRBV29-1; J gene: TRBJ2-2; D gene: TRBD1; CDR3 protein: CSADRANTGELFF; CDR3 DNA: TGCAGCGCCGACAGGGCGAACACCGGGGAGCTGTTTTTT
clone size: NA; CDR3 length: 16; V gene: TRBV13; J gene: TRBJ2-1; D gene: TRBD2; CDR3 protein: CASSPRTSGAFGEQFF; CDR3 DNA: TGTGCCAGCAGCCCCCGGACTAGCGGGGCGTTCGGTGAGCAGTTCTTC
clone size: NA; CDR3 length: 16; V gene: TRBV29-1; J gene: TRBJ2-1; D gene: TRBD2; CDR3 protein: CSVERLAGESYNEQFF; CDR3 DNA: TGCAGCGTTGAGAGGCTAGCGGGGGAGTCCTACAATGAGCAGTTCTTC
clone size: NA; CDR3 length: 12; V gene: TRBV29-1; J gene: TRBJ2-1; D gene: NA; CDR3 protein: CSVLSSYNEQFF; CDR3 DNA: TGCAGCGTTTTGAGCTCCTACAATGAGCAGTTCTTC
clone size: NA; CDR3 length: 14; V gene: TRBV6-5; J gene: TRBJ2-6; D gene: NA; CDR3 protein: CASSPESGANVLTF; CDR3 DNA: TGTGCCAGCAGTCCGGAGTCTGGGGCCAACGTCCTGACTTTC
clone size: NA; CDR3 length: 11; V gene: TRBV7-9; J gene: TRBJ2-7; D gene: NA; CDR3 protein: CASSFSHEQYF; CDR3 DNA: TGTGCCAGCAGCTTCTCCCACGAGCAGTACTTC
clone size: NA; CDR3 length: 14; V gene: TRBV9; J gene: TRBJ1-5; D gene: NA; CDR3 protein: CASSLTDRYQPQHF; CDR3 DNA: TGTGCCAGCAGCTTAACCGACAGGTATCAGCCCCAGCATTTT
clone size: NA; CDR3 length: 15; V gene: TRBV11-2; J gene: TRBJ2-7; D gene: NA; CDR3 protein: CASSLPRGFSYEQYF; CDR3 DNA: TGTGCCAGCAGCTTACCTCGGGGATTCTCCTACGAGCAGTACTTC
clone size: NA; CDR3 length: 15; V gene: TRBV27; J gene: TRBJ1-6; D gene: TRBD1; CDR3 protein: CASSLGTGAVGPLHF; CDR3 DNA: TGTGCCAGCAGCCTCGGGACAGGGGCAGTGGGTCCCCTCCACTTT